The present T cell receptor (beta chain) was sequenced within a study of T cells in narcolepsy. Profiling relied on immunoSEQ multiplex PCR, and the TCRdb table lists in-frame clones only, not all of them. The profile shows over 30,000 clones, about 85% of them singletons. The sample was CD45RA- memory CD4+ T cells from PBMCs. The TCR was taken from a human donor with narcolepsy.

The CDR3 loop is CASSQDWASGGAYNEQFF. CDR3 DNA sequence: TGTGCCAGCAGCCAAGATTGGGCTAGCGGGGGGGCATACAATGAGCAGTTCTTC. J is TRBJ2-1 and V is TRBV4-2, with 12 bases identical to TRBD2. The CDR3 is 18 residues long. The V gene end was trimmed by 0 bases and the J gene end by 4 bases; junction bases not matched to a gene: 7. Looked up from germline, CDR1 is LGHNA and CDR2 is YNFKEQ.